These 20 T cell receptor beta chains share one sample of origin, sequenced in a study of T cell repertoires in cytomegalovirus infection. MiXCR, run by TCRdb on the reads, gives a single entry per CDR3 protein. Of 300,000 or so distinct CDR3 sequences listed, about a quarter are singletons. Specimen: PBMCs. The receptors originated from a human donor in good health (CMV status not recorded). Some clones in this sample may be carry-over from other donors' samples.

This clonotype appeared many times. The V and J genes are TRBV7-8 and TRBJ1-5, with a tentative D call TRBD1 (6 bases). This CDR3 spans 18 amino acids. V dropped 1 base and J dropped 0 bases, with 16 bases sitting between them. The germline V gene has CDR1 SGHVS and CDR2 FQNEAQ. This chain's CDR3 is CASSLDFGTTHSNQPQHF. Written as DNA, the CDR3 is TGTGCCAGCAGCTTAGATTTTGGGACAACACATAGCAATCAGCCCCAGCATTTT. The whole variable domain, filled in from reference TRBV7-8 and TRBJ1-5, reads GAGVSQSPRYKVAKRGQDVALRCDPISGHVSLFWYQQALGQGPEFLTYFQNEAQLDKSGLPSDRFFAERPEGSVSTLKIQRTQQEDSAVYLCASSLDFGTTHSNQPQHFGDGTRLSIL.

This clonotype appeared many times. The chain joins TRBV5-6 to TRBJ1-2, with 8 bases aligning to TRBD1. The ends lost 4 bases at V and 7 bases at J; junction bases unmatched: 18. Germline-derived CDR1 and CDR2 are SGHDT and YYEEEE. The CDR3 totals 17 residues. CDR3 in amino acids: CASSPPGQDGERVGYTF. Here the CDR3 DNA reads TGTGCCAGCAGCCCCCCGGGACAGGATGGGGAAAGGGTTGGCTACACCTTC.

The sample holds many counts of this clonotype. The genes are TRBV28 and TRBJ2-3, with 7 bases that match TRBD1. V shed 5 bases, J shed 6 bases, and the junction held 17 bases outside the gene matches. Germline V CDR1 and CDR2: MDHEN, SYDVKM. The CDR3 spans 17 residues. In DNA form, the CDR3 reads TGTGCCAGCAGTCGGGCGGATGACAGGGATTTTGACGATACGCAGTATTTT. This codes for CASSRADDRDFDDTQYF.

The chain's CDR3 is CASSMSTTDTQYF. The CDR3 DNA reads as TGTGCCAGCAGCATGTCTACCACAGATACGCAGTATTTT. The gene calls are TRBV7-2 and TRBJ2-3, with D unresolved. CDR1 and CDR2 (germline): SGHTA, FQGNSA. V lost 5 bases, J lost 2 bases, and 8 bases lay in between. The CDR3 contains 13 residues.

CDR3 nucleotide sequence: TGTGCCAGCTCACCATTTCCCGACAGCTCTGGAAACACCATATATTTT. Its translation is CASSPFPDSSGNTIYF. This chain links TRBV18 with TRBJ1-3, with D maybe TRBD1 (5 bases). The germline gives CDR1 KGHSH, CDR2 LQKENI. Trimming shortened V by 2 bases and J by 0 bases, and 11 bases separated the two germline ends. CDR3 length equals 16 residues.

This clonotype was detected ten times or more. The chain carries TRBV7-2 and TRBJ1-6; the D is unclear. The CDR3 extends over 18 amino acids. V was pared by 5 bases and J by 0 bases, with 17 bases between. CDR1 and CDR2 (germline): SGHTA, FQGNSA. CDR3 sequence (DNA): TGTGCCAGCAGCCCATACATACGGGGTCCCTCCTATAATTCACCCCTCCACTTT. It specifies CASSPYIRGPSYNSPLHF.

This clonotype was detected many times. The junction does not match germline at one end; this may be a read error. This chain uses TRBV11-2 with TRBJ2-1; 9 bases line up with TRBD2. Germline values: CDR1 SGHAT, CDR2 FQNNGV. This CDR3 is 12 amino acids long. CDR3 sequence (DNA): TGTGCCAGCAGCTTAAGCGCGCGGGAGGGTAGATTC. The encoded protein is CASSLSAREGRF.

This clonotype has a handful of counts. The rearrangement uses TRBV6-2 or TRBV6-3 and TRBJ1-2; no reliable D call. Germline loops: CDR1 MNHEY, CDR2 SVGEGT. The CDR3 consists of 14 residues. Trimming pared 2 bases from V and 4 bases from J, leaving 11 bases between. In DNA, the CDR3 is TGTGCCAGCAGTTACAACAACCGACGCTATGGCTACACCTTC. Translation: CASSYNNRRYGYTF.

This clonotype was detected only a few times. Written as DNA, the CDR3 is TGTGCCAGCAGTTTAGGGGGCCAGTACGAGCAGTACTTC. Translation gives CASSLGGQYEQYF. This chain connects TRBV28 to TRBJ2-7; maybe TRBD1 (6 bases). Trimming shortened V by 2 bases and J by 4 bases, and 9 bases separated the two germline ends. This CDR3 region has 13 residues. Germline CDR1 and CDR2: MDHEN and SYDVKM.

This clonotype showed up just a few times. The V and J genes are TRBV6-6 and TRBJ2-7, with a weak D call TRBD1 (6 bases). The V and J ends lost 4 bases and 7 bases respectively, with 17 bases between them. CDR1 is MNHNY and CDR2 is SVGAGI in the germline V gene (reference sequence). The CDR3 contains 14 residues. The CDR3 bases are TGTGCCAGCAGTTCGCTCTCTAAAAGGGGGGAGCAGTACTTC. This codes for CASSSLSKRGEQYF.

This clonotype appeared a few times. The CDR3 DNA sequence: TGCAGTGCGGTACTAGCGGGAGGGCCACGGGAGCAGTACTTC. It encodes CSAVLAGGPREQYF. The rearrangement links TRBV20-1 to TRBJ2-7, with 13 bases identical to TRBD2. Per germline, CDR1 DFQATT and CDR2 SNEGSKA (reference sequence). The CDR3 loop spans 14 amino acids. Losses at the gene ends were 6 bases for V and 7 bases for J; bases not matched to a gene: 9.

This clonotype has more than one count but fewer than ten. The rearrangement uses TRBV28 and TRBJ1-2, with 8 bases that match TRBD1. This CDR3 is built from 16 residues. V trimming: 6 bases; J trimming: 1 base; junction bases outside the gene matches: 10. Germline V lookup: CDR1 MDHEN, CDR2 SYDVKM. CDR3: CASSRDRQLFNYGYTF. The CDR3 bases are TGTGCCAGCAGCCGGGACAGGCAACTTTTTAACTATGGCTACACCTTC.

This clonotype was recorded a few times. CDR3 DNA: TGTGCCAGTAGGCAAGGGAGGCCCCAGGGGACTGAAGCTTTCTTT. Residues: CASRQGRPQGTEAFF. J is TRBJ1-1 and V is TRBV19; maybe TRBD1 (6 bases). V lost 6 bases and J lost 5, with 19 bases in between. The germline CDR1 and CDR2 sequences are LNHDA and SQIVND (reference sequence). The CDR3 loop spans 15 amino acids.

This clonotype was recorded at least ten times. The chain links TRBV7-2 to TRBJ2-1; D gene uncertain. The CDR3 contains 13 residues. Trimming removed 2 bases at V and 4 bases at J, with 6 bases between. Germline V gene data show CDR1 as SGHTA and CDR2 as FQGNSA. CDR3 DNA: TGTGCCAGCAGCTTAAATGCTTACAATGAGCAGTTCTTC. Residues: CASSLNAYNEQFF.

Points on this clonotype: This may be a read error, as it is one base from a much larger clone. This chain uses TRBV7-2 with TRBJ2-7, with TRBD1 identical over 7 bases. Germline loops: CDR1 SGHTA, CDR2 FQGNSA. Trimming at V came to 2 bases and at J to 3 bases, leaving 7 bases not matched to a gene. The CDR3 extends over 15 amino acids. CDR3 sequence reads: CASSLQTGTHYEQYF. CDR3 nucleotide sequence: TGTGCCAGCAGCTTACAGACAGGGACACACTACGAGCAGTACTTC. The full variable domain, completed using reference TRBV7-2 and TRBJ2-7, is GAGVSQSPSNKVTEKGKDVELRCDPISGHTALYWYRQSLGQGLEFLIYFQGNSAPDKSGLPSDRFSAERTGGSVSTLTIQRTQQEDSAVYLCASSLQTGTHYEQYFGPGTRLTVT.

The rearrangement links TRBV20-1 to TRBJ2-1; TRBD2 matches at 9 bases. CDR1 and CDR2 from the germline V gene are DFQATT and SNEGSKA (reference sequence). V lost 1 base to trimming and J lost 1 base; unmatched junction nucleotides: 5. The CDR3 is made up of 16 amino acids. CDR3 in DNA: TGCAGTGCTAGAGTGGCGGGGGGGAAATCCTACAATGAGCAGTTCTTC. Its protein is CSARVAGGKSYNEQFF.

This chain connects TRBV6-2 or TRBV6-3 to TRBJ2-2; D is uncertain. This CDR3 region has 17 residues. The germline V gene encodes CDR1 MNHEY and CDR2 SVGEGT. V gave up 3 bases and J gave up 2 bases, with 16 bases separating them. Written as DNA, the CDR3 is TGTGCCAGCAGTTATATTCGTGCCTACCCTAACACCGGGGAGCTGTTTTTT. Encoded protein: CASSYIRAYPNTGELFF.

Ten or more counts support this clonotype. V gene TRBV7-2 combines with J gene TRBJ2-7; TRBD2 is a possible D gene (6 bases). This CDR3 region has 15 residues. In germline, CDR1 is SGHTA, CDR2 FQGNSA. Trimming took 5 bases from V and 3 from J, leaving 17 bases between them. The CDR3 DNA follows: TGTGCCAGCAGCCCGTCGGGTCAGGGAGGCTACGAGCAGTACTTC. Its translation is CASSPSGQGGYEQYF.

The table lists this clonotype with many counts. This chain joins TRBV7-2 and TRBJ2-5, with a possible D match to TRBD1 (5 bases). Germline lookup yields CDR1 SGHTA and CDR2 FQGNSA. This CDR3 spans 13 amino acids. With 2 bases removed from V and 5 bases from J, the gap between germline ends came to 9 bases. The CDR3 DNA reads TGTGCCAGCAGCTTAACCAGGGATGAGACCCAGTACTTC. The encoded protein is CASSLTRDETQYF.

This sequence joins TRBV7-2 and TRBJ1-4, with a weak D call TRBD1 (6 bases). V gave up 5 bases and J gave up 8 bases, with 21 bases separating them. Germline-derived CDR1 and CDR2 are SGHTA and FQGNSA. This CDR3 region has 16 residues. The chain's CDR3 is CASSLTMTGGSEKLFF. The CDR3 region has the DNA TGTGCCAGCAGCCTCACAATGACAGGAGGTTCGGAAAAACTGTTTTTT. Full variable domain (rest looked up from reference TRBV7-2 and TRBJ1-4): GAGVSQSPSNKVTEKGKDVELRCDPISGHTALYWYRQSLGQGLEFLIYFQGNSAPDKSGLPSDRFSAERTGGSVSTLTIQRTQQEDSAVYLCASSLTMTGGSEKLFFGSGTQLSVL.